This T cell receptor (beta chain) derives from a study of beta chain features in type 1 diabetes. CDR1 ENHRY and CDR2 SYGVKD come from the germline V gene. The CDR3 consists of 15 residues. V shed 5 bases and J shed 2 bases, with 13 bases lying between them. In this sample, this clone turned up a few times. The whole isolated RNA underwent reverse transcription, so sequencing captured expressed TCRB transcripts. Using immunoSEQ multiplex PCR, the repertoire was profiled, and TCRdb retains in-frame clones only, with some absent. The profile shows about 150,000 clones, around 10% of them singletons. The sequence came from a young man in good health. Sequenced input: central memory CD4+ T cells from blood. The rearrangement joins TRBV10-3 to TRBJ1-5; D perhaps matches TRBD1 (6 bases). The CDR3 region is CAISYREGGNQPQHF. As DNA, the CDR3 is TGTGCCATCAGTTACAGGGAAGGGGGCAATCAGCCCCAGCATTTT.